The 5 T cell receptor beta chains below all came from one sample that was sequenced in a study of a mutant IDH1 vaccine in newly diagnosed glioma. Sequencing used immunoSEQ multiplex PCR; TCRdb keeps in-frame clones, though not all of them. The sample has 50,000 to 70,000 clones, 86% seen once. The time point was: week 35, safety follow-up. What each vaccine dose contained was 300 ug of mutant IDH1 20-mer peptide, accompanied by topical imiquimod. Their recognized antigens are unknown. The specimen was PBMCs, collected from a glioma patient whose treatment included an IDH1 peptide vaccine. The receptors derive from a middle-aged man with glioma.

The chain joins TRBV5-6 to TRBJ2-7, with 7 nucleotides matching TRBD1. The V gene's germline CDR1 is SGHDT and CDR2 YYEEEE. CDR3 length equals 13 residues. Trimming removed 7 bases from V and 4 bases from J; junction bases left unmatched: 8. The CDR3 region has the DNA TGTGCCAGCGTTAGAGGGACAGAGTACGAGCAGTACTTC. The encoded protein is CASVRGTEYEQYF.

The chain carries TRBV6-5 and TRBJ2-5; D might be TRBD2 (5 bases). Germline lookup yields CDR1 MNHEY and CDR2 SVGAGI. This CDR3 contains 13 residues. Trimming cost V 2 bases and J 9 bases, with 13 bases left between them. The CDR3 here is CASSYVQAGAQYF. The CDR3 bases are TGTGCCAGCAGTTACGTTCAGGCCGGGGCCCAGTACTTC.

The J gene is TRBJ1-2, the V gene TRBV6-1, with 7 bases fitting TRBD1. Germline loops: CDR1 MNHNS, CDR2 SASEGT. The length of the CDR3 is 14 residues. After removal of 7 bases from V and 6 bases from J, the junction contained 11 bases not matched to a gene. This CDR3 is CASKWRTGVDGYTF. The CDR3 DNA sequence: TGTGCCAGCAAATGGCGGACAGGAGTCGATGGCTACACCTTC.

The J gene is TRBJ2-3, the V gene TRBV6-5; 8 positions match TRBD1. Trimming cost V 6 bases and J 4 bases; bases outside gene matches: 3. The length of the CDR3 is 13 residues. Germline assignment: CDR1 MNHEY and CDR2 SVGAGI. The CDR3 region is CASRGQGPDTQYF. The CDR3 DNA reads TGTGCCAGCAGAGGACAGGGCCCAGATACGCAGTATTTT.

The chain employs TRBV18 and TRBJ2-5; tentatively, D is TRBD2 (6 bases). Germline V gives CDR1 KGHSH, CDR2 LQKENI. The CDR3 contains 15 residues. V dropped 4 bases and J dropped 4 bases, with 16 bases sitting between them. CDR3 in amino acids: CASSLTKVEGETQYF. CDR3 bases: TGTGCCAGCTCACTTACAAAGGTGGAGGGAGAGACCCAGTACTTC.